Detailed here is one T cell receptor beta chain. The target antigen is unknown. The junction shows a germline mismatch at one end, possibly a read error. These data belong to a study of T cells in Graves' hyperthyroidism and ophthalmopathy. Overall study findings and caveats: Blood also held most thyroid clonotypes expanded beyond 0.001.

In the ophthalmopathy cohort, Clinical Activity Score was at least 3, NOSPECS grade at least 4, and duration under 3 months. Used for diagnoses were clinical symptoms, serum thyroxine and TRAb, thyroid ultrasound and orbital computed tomography. RNA transcripts served as the template for amplifying TCR beta CDR3 regions. HTBI primers were used for first-round RT-PCR of the TCR CDR3. TCRdb reprocessed the multiplex PCR reads with MiXCR, giving one entry per CDR3 protein. The data contain a few hundred thousand distinct CDR3 sequences, 16% of them singletons. Germline V CDR1 and CDR2: MNHNS, SASEGT. CDR3 length equals 17 residues.

The sequenced material came from blood. The receptor was derived from a woman in her 40s with Graves' ophthalmopathy. The chain is built from TRBV6-1 and TRBJ1-4, with D hard to call. DNA for the CDR3: TGTGCCAGCAGCTCGAGGATGGTCCACACCTCTAATGAAAAACTGGTTTTT. Translation: CASSSRMVHTSNEKLVF.